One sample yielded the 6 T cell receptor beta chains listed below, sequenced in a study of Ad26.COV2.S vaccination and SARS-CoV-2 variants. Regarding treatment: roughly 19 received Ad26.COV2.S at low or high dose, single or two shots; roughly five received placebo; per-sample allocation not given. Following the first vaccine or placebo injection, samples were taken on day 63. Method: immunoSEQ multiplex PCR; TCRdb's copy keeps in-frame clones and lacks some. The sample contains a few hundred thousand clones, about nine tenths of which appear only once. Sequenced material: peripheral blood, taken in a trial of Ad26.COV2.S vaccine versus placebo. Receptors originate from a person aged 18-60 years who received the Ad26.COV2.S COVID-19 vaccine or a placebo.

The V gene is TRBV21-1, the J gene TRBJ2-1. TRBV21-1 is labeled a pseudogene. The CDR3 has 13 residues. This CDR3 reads CASTPWPGDEQFF. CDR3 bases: TGTGCCAGCACCCCGTGGCCGGGCGATGAGCAGTTCTTC.

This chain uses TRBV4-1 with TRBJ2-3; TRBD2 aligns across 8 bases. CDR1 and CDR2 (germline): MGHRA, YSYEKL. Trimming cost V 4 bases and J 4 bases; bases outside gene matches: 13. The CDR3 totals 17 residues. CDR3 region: CASSPHGDSGASDTQYF. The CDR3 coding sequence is TGCGCCAGCAGCCCACACGGCGATAGCGGGGCATCAGATACGCAGTATTTT.

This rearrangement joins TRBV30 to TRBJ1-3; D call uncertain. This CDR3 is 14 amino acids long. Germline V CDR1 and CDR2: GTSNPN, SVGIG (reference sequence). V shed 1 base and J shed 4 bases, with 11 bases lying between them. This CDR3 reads CAWSARWQGNTIYF. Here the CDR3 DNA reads TGTGCCTGGAGTGCCCGGTGGCAGGGAAACACCATATATTTT.

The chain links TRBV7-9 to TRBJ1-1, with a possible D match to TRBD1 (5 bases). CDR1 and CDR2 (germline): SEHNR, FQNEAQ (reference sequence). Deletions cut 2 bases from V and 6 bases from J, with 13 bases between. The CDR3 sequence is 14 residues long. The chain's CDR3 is CASSLPRTSAEAFF. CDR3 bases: TGTGCCAGCAGCTTACCCCGGACAAGCGCTGAAGCTTTCTTT.

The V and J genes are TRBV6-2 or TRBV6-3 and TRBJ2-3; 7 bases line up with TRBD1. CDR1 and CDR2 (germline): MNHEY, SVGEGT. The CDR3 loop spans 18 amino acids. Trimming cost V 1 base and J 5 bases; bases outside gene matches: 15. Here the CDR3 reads CASSYLPGDREWIDTQYF. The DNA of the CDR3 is TGTGCCAGCAGTTACTTACCCGGGGACAGAGAGTGGATAGATACGCAGTATTTT.

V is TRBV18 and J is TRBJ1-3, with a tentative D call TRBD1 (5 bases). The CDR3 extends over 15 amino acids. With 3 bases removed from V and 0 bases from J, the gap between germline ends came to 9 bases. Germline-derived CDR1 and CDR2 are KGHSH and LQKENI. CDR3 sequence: CASSPGRSSGNTIYF. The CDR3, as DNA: TGTGCCAGCTCACCGGGACGAAGCTCTGGAAACACCATATATTTT. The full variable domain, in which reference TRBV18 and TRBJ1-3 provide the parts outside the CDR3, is NAGVMQNPRHLVRRRGQEARLRCSPMKGHSHVYWYRQLPEEGLKFMVYLQKENIIDESGMPKERFSAEFPKEGPSILRIQQVVRGDSAAYFCASSPGRSSGNTIYFGEGSWLTVV.